These T cell receptor beta chains were read from a single sample in a study of T cell changes during pregnancy in multiple sclerosis. Sequencing used immunoSEQ multiplex PCR; TCRdb keeps in-frame clones, though not all of them. This table has about 44,000 clones, about nine tenths appearing once. Sequenced here: CD4+ T cells from peripheral blood mononuclear cells, sampled in the first trimester of pregnancy. These receptors originate from a female donor with multiple sclerosis, enrolled in a pregnancy study. CDR3s include the opening cysteine and the closing phenylalanine or tryptophan. Each record gives: V gene, J gene, D gene, clone size, CDR3 protein, CDR3 DNA. The D gene is left open where the match is weak. Clone size appears in some rows only: once, few, many, or a class for an expanded clone.

TRBV7-2	TRBJ1-1	.	.	CASSLARGSNTEAFF	TGTGCCAGCAGCTTAGCGCGTGGGAGTAACACTGAAGCTTTCTTT
TRBV25-1	TRBJ2-3	TRBD2	once	CASRGTSGTDTQYF	TGTGCCAGCCGAGGGACTAGCGGCACAGATACGCAGTATTTT
TRBV28	TRBJ2-1	.	.	CASSLIGSGQFF	TGTGCCAGCAGTTTAATTGGTTCGGGGCAGTTCTTC
TRBV28	TRBJ2-1	TRBD2	once	CASSLFSSGGRLAEQFF	TGTGCCAGCAGTTTATTCTCGTCGGGAGGGCGCTTGGCTGAGCAGTTCTTC
TRBV21-1	TRBJ2-7	.	.	CASSKDQQGADPEQYF	TGTGCCAGCAGCAAAGACCAACAGGGGGCAGACCCCGAGCAGTACTTC
TRBV19	TRBJ2-1	TRBD1	.	CASSEFGRTGGLYNEQFF	TGTGCCAGTAGTGAGTTTGGGCGGACAGGGGGCCTCTACAATGAGCAGTTCTTC
TRBV27	TRBJ1-4	.	.	CASSLSGSNEKLFF	TGTGCCAGCAGTTTGTCAGGGTCCAATGAAAAACTGTTTTTT
TRBV10-3	TRBJ2-1	.	.	CAISESTGAYNEQFF	TGTGCCATCAGTGAGTCGACAGGCGCCTACAATGAGCAGTTCTTC
TRBV10-2	TRBJ2-7	.	.	CASSDGKQYF	TGCGCCAGCAGTGACGGGAAGCAGTACTTC
TRBV6-5	TRBJ2-7	.	.	CASSARRGASYEQYF	TGTGCCAGCAGTGCCCGGAGGGGCGCCTCCTACGAGCAGTACTTC
TRBV7-9	TRBJ1-1	.	.	CASSHLSILTVRNTEAFF	TGTGCCAGCAGCCACCTCTCTATACTGACAGTCAGGAACACTGAAGCTTTCTTT
TRBV5-1	TRBJ2-1	.	.	CASSPESSYNEQFF	TGCGCCAGCAGCCCGGAGAGCTCCTACAATGAGCAGTTCTTC
TRBV6-1	TRBJ1-1	TRBD1	.	CASSGGQVNTEAFF	TGTGCCAGCAGTGGGGGACAGGTGAACACTGAAGCTTTCTTT
TRBV27	TRBJ2-7	.	.	CASSFIPGTYEQYF	TGTGCCAGCAGTTTTATCCCGGGGACCTACGAGCAGTACTTC
TRBV2	TRBJ2-7	.	.	CASSVSTPYEQYF	TGTGCCAGCAGTGTCTCTACGCCCTACGAGCAGTACTTC
TRBV6-1	TRBJ1-6	TRBD1	.	CASSVPGQANSPLHF	TGTGCCAGCAGTGTTCCGGGACAGGCGAATTCACCCCTCCACTTT
TRBV19	TRBJ2-2	TRBD1	.	CASSVLKGQGSGELFF	TGTGCCAGTAGTGTACTTAAGGGACAGGGTTCCGGGGAGCTGTTTTTT
TRBV10-2	TRBJ2-1	.	.	CASMGPGRLSTEQFF	TGCGCCAGCATGGGCCCCGGCAGGTTATCCACAGAGCAGTTCTTC
TRBV4-3	TRBJ1-1	.	.	CASSQEGRGNTEAFF	TGCGCCAGCAGCCAAGAGGGGAGGGGGAACACTGAAGCTTTCTTT
TRBV6-6	TRBJ2-7	.	.	CASSPAVQRSEQYF	TGTGCCAGCAGCCCAGCGGTTCAAAGGAGCGAGCAGTACTTC
TRBV19	TRBJ1-1	TRBD1	once	CASRNEPGTGRRNTEAFF	TGTGCCAGTAGAAACGAGCCGGGGACAGGGAGGCGGAACACTGAAGCTTTCTTT
TRBV25-1	TRBJ2-7	TRBD1	.	CASSVLTGYEQYF	TGTGCCAGCAGTGTTCTGACAGGGTACGAGCAGTACTTC
TRBV27	TRBJ2-1	TRBD2	.	CASSTGTSGDNEQFF	TGTGCCAGCAGTACCGGGACTAGTGGAGACAATGAGCAGTTCTTC
TRBV7-6	TRBJ2-1	TRBD1	.	CASSPSDRGAYNEQFF	TGTGCCAGCAGCCCCTCGGACAGGGGAGCCTACAATGAGCAGTTCTTC